The 28 T cell receptor delta chains below were found in one sample sequenced in a study of gamma-delta T cells after stem cell transplantation (dated by TCRdb to 2016 to 2017). Library preparation employed RT-PCR. The listed sequencing device is Illumina MiSeq. TCRdb reran clone calling on the public reads with CATT; rows sharing one DNA sequence were then combined. Within this sample are approximately 1,600 delta-chain clones, with 20% to 25% of them counted one time only. The ten largest clonotypes hold roughly 41% of the sample. The source material was gamma-delta T cells. The receptors were gathered from a human donor. It is not recorded whose cells these are; they may come from a transplant donor.

This clone showed up just a few times. The rearrangement joins TRDV2 to TRDJ1; 10 bases match TRDD3. Germline V gives CDR1 GEAIGNYY, CDR2 EKD. The J segment lost 2 bases and the V segment lost 3 bases, leaving 8 bases of the junction unmatched. This CDR3 is built from 16 residues. CDR3 DNA: TGTGCCTGTGACTCTTTACGGGGGGATACGACCGATAAACTCATCTTT. It encodes CACDSLRGDTTDKLIF.

This clone rates as large. This sequence joins TRDV2 and TRDJ3; D not resolved. This CDR3 contains 14 residues. Germline values: CDR1 GEAIGNYY, CDR2 EKD. The V and J ends lost 3 bases and 7 bases respectively, with 9 bases between them. The CDR3 protein is CACDSVLDTRQMFF. The CDR3 DNA is TGTGCCTGTGACTCCGTACTAGACACCCGACAGATGTTTTTC.

Of note for this clone: This may be a read error, as it is one base from a much larger clone. V and J are TRDV2 and TRDJ1; 7 positions agree with TRDD3. CDR1 and CDR2 (germline): GEAIGNYY, EKD. Trimming removed 0 bases from V and 4 bases from J; junction bases left unmatched: 16. CDR3 size: 18 residues. The DNA for the CDR3 is TGTGCCTGTGACACCGTGACCAATCTGGGGGGTACGGACGATAAACTCATCTTT. This codes for CACDTVTNLGGTDDKLIF.

This clone was observed a few times. This DNA's translation and the protein TCRdb lists, from a much larger clone, do not match at residue 3, likely due to a read error; the protein shown is translated from the DNA. The chain couples TRDV2 to TRDJ1; D may be TRDD1 (6 bases). CDR1 and CDR2 (germline): GEAIGNYY, EKD. The CDR3 covers 23 residues. The CDR3: CAYDLVGGYGDLEIPLESDKLIF. Written as DNA, the CDR3 is TGTGCCTATGACCTCGTAGGAGGATATGGGGACCTCGAAATACCCTTAGAATCCGATAAACTCATCTTT.

This clone was picked up a small number of times. Just one base apart from a much larger clone, this may be a read error. The V call is TRDV2, the J call TRDJ1, with 8 bases lining up with TRDD3. Germline lookup yields CDR1 GEAIGNYY and CDR2 EKD. The length of the CDR3 is 16 residues. Losses at the gene ends were 0 bases for V and 4 bases for J; bases not matched to a gene: 9. CDR3 sequence: CACDTVEGIPGDKLIF. The CDR3 DNA is TGTGCCTGTGACACCGTGGAGGGGATACCGGGCGATAAACTCATCTTT.

Sample share makes this clone medium-sized. The V and J genes are TRDV2 and TRDJ1; maybe TRDD3 (5 bases). The CDR3 runs 23 residues. V was clipped by 3 bases and J by 3 bases, with 40 bases between them. Germline lookup yields CDR1 GEAIGNYY and CDR2 EKD. The CDR3 loop reads CACDLVGGYGDLERPLEADKLIF. The CDR3 DNA sequence: TGTGCCTGTGACCTCGTAGGAGGATATGGGGACCTCGAAAGACCCTTAGAAGCCGATAAACTCATCTTT.

This clone came up once. This may be a read error, as it is one base from a much larger clone. The V and J genes are TRDV2 and TRDJ1, with 7 bases aligning to TRDD3. The CDR3 contains 14 residues. Germline V gene data show CDR1 as GEAIGNYY and CDR2 as EKD. Losses at the gene ends were 4 bases for V and 5 bases for J; bases not matched to a gene: 9. CDR3 nucleotides: TGTGCCTGTGAACCGCTGGGGGGTAAGGATAAACTCATCTTT. Residues: CACEPLGGKDKLIF.

By proportion, this clone is medium-sized. This rearrangement joins TRDV2 to TRDJ1, with 12 bases matching TRDD3. The CDR3 is 19 amino acids. In germline, CDR1 is GEAIGNYY, CDR2 EKD. The ends lost 3 bases at V and 0 bases at J; junction bases unmatched: 13. The CDR3: CACDPILGDTLKYTDKLIF. CDR3 bases: TGTGCCTGTGACCCGATACTGGGGGATACCCTCAAGTACACCGATAAACTCATCTTT.

In its sample, this clone was seen a few times. J is TRDJ1 and V is TRDV2, with 10 bases identical to TRDD3. Germline V CDR1 and CDR2: GEAIGNYY, EKD. This CDR3 spans 18 amino acids. Germline trimming cut 3 bases from V and 4 bases from J; bases unmatched to any gene: 16. The CDR3 reads CACDAIFVGDTRNDKLIF. Here the CDR3 DNA reads TGTGCCTGTGACGCCATATTCGTGGGGGATACTAGGAACGATAAACTCATCTTT.

A note on this clone: A far more abundant clone sits one base away, making this likely a read error. The V and J genes are TRDV2 and TRDJ1; TRDD3 agrees at 9 bases. Germline lookup yields CDR1 GEAIGNYY and CDR2 EKD. After removal of 3 bases from V and 0 bases from J, the junction contained 16 bases not matched to a gene. The CDR3 runs 19 residues. Here the CDR3 reads CACDLVPTGDTPYTDKLIF. CDR3 bases: TGTGCCTGTGACCTAGTTCCTACGGGGGATACCCCATACACCGATAAACTCATCTTT.

With respect to this clone: Other DNA sequences in the sample encode the same CDR3. This chain uses TRDV2 with TRDJ1, with 9 bases fitting TRDD3. This CDR3 region has 18 residues. Germline-derived CDR1 and CDR2 are GEAIGNYY and EKD. V gave up 0 bases and J gave up 2 bases; unmatched junction bases: 12. The CDR3 spells CACDTVTRGLGETDKLIF. CDR3 DNA sequence: TGTGCCTGTGACACCGTTACCAGGGGACTGGGGGAAACCGATAAACTCATCTTT.

The chain links TRDV2 to TRDJ1, with D hard to call. The germline V gene encodes CDR1 GEAIGNYY and CDR2 EKD. The CDR3 is 15 residues long. The V end was cut by 3 bases, the J end by 2 bases, with 15 bases between. Written as DNA, the CDR3 is TGTGCCTGTGACTCCCTAGGAGGGAGGACCGATAAACTCATCTTT. Translated, it gives CACDSLGGRTDKLIF.

On this clone: The protein TCRdb lists belongs to a much larger clone and differs from this DNA's translation at residue 19, which points to a read error; the protein shown is made from the DNA. The chain employs TRDV2 and TRDJ1; maybe TRDD1 (6 bases). Germline CDR1 GEAIGNYY, CDR2 EKD. Trimming took 3 bases from V and 6 from J, leaving 43 bases between them. The CDR3 loop spans 23 amino acids. The chain's CDR3 is CACDLVGGYGDLEIPLESNKLIF. The CDR3 region has the DNA TGTGCCTGTGACCTCGTAGGAGGATATGGGGACCTCGAAATACCCTTAGAATCCAATAAACTCATCTTT.

In its sample, this clone was seen a few times. The chain uses TRDV2 and TRDJ1, with a tentative D call TRDD3 (6 bases). From germline, CDR1 is GEAIGNYY and CDR2 EKD. With 2 bases removed from V and 0 bases from J, the gap between germline ends came to 27 bases. This CDR3 is built from 20 residues. DNA of the CDR3: TGTGCCTGTGACAGCCTTACGGCGCTGCGTACTGGGATTAACACCGATAAACTCATCTTT. Protein product: CACDSLTALRTGINTDKLIF.

The CDR3, as DNA: TGTGCCTGTGTCGCCCTGGGGGAACCCCTTTACACCGATAAACTCATCTTT. Its translation: CACVALGEPLYTDKLIF. This chain links TRDV2 with TRDJ1; 8 nucleotides agree with TRDD3. Looked up from germline, CDR1 is GEAIGNYY and CDR2 is EKD. Losses at the gene ends were 5 bases for V and 0 bases for J; bases not matched to a gene: 13. The CDR3 is 17 amino acids.

This clone was found a few times. The genes are TRDV1 and TRDJ1, with D possibly being TRDD3 (7 bases). The CDR3 covers 20 residues. Germline loops: CDR1 TSWWSYY, CDR2 QGS. V shed 0 bases and J shed 0 bases, with 23 bases lying between them. CDR3 region: CALGELLLPPWGGHTDKLIF. DNA of the CDR3: TGTGCTCTTGGGGAACTCCTACTTCCTCCCTGGGGGGGACACACCGATAAACTCATCTTT.

This clone was observed a handful of times. This may arise from a read error, as a much more abundant clone is one base away. Other DNA sequences from this sample encode an identical CDR3 as well. CDR3 sequence reads: CACDTLGDAYTDKLIF. CDR3 nucleotide sequence: TGTGCCTGCGACACCCTGGGGGACGCGTACACCGATAAACTCATCTTT. This chain links TRDV2 with TRDJ1, with 8 bases that match TRDD3. This CDR3 has 16 residues. Germline values: CDR1 GEAIGNYY, CDR2 EKD.

The sample holds a few counts of this clone. The rearrangement joins TRDV2 to TRDJ3, with 8 bases aligning to TRDD3. The V gene end was trimmed by 3 bases and the J gene end by 0 bases; junction bases not matched to a gene: 12. The germline V gene has CDR1 GEAIGNYY and CDR2 EKD. CDR3 length equals 20 residues. The CDR3 here is CACDRTGGGSSSWDTRQMFF. The CDR3 nucleotides read TGTGCCTGTGACCGTACTGGGGGTGGTTCGAGCTCCTGGGACACCCGACAGATGTTTTTC.

This clone is labeled large. This same CDR3 is encoded by further DNA sequences in the sample. This chain links TRDV2 with TRDJ1; 9 bases fit TRDD3. The germline gives CDR1 GEAIGNYY, CDR2 EKD. Trimming took 2 bases from V and 0 from J; bases not matched to a gene: 9. There are 17 residues in the CDR3. The CDR3, as DNA: TGTGCCTGTGACAACCTTACTGGGGGACAGTACACCGATAAACTCATCTTT. Translated: CACDNLTGGQYTDKLIF.

This clone is judged medium-sized (0.01 to 0.1%). The chain links TRDV3 to TRDJ1; 10 bases align to TRDD3. The CDR3 sequence is 18 residues long. V shed 3 bases and J 0 bases; nucleotides not matched to a gene: 16. Germline values: CDR1 TVYSNPD, CDR2 GDNSRS (reference sequence). For the CDR3, the DNA is TGTGCCTTACTACGATGGGGGATACATGGGGGTTACACCGATAAACTCATCTTT. It encodes CALLRWGIHGGYTDKLIF.

As regards this clone: One end of the junction is discordant with germline, which a read error may explain. V is TRDV1 and J is TRDJ1; possible D gene TRDD3, 6 bases. CDR3 length equals 19 residues. Looked up from germline, CDR1 is TSWWSYY and CDR2 is QGS. For the CDR3, the DNA is TGTGCTATTGGGGAAAGAAGATTCCGCCCTGGGGAGTACACCGATAAACTCATCTTT. It encodes CAIGERRFRPGEYTDKLIF.

Concerning this clone: Translating this DNA gives a protein that differs at residue 17 from the TCRdb one, which belongs to a much larger clone; a read error is likely, and the protein shown is this translation. The chain is built from TRDV3 and TRDJ1, with 7 bases lining up with TRDD3. Germline V gene sequence: CDR1 TVYSNPD, CDR2 GDNSRS (reference sequence). The CDR3 is 19 residues long. The CDR3 region is CASYFRLLGNYWGFDKPIF. CDR3 bases: TGTGCCTCCTACTTCCGCCTCTTGGGGAATTACTGGGGCTTCGATAAACCCATCTTT. Combining the CDR3 with reference TRDV3 and TRDJ1 gives the whole variable domain CDKVTQSSPDQTVASGSEVVLLCTYDTVYSNPDLFWYRIRPDYSFQFVFYGDNSRSEGADFTQGRFSVKHILTQKAFHLVISPVRTEDSATYYCASYFRLLGNYWGFDKPIFGKGTRVTVEP.

Concerning this clone itself: This may arise from a read error, as a much more abundant clone is one base away. The rearrangement links TRDV2 to TRDJ1; the match to TRDD3 covers 13 bases. Germline CDR1 reads GEAIGNYY; CDR2 reads EKD. This CDR3 is built from 14 residues. After removal of 4 bases from V and 10 bases from J, the junction contained 8 bases not matched to a gene. The CDR3 nucleotides are TGTGCCTGTGATGACGTACTGGGGGATACGCCACTCATCTTT. This translates into CACDDVLGDTPLIF.

In this sample, this clone is medium-sized. This sample also contains other DNA sequences that code for the same CDR3. The chain is built from TRDV2 and TRDJ1, with 13 positions matching TRDD3. The ends lost 4 bases at V and 7 bases at J; junction bases unmatched: 8. This CDR3 contains 15 residues. The germline V gene encodes CDR1 GEAIGNYY and CDR2 EKD. The CDR3, as DNA: TGTGCCTGTGAGGAACTGGGGGATACGTCCGCTAAACTCATCTTT. The encoded protein is CACEELGDTSAKLIF.

This clone was counted a few times. This rearrangement joins TRDV2 to TRDJ3; 7 nucleotides line up with TRDD3. Trimming cost V 3 bases and J 0 bases; bases outside gene matches: 16. The CDR3 runs 21 residues. Germline assignment: CDR1 GEAIGNYY and CDR2 EKD. Here the CDR3 reads CACDPTRFWGTHSWDTRQMFF. In DNA, the CDR3 is TGTGCCTGTGACCCAACCCGGTTTTGGGGGACCCACTCCTGGGACACCCGACAGATGTTTTTC.

This rearrangement joins TRDV2 to TRDJ1, with D maybe TRDD3 (5 bases). V was shortened by 3 bases and J by 3 bases, with 40 bases between the two germline ends. Germline V gene lookup returns CDR1 GEAIGNYY and CDR2 EKD. CDR3 length: 23 amino acids. CDR3 sequence reads: CACDLVGGYGDRERPLEADKLIF. The CDR3 DNA reads TGTGCCTGTGACCTCGTAGGAGGATATGGGGACCGCGAAAGACCCTTAGAAGCCGATAAACTCATCTTT.

This chain uses TRDV2 with TRDJ1; 8 nucleotides agree with TRDD3. Germline lookup yields CDR1 GEAIGNYY and CDR2 EKD. The trim removed 0 bases at V and 1 base at J, leaving 9 bases unmatched. This CDR3 spans 17 amino acids. CDR3 coding DNA: TGTGCCTGTGACACCCTTTTTACTGGGGGCATCACCGATAAACTCATCTTT. The encoded protein is CACDTLFTGGITDKLIF.

The CDR3 sequence: CACGATGDVSSWDTRQMFF. CDR3 nucleotides: TGTGCCTGTGGCGCCACTGGGGATGTAAGCTCCTGGGACACCCGACAGATGTTTTTC. The rearrangement links TRDV2 to TRDJ3; 7 bases agree with TRDD3. CDR1 and CDR2 from the germline V gene are GEAIGNYY and EKD. CDR3 length: 19 amino acids. The J segment lost 0 bases and the V segment lost 5 bases, leaving 12 bases of the junction unmatched.